Listed below are T cell receptor beta chains from one sample, sequenced in a study of cytomegalovirus exposure and HLA in healthy donors. Assay: immunoSEQ multiplex PCR; the TCRdb copy retains only in-frame clones and omits some. The sample consists of about 100,000 clones, 81% of them appearing once. Sample: PBMCs. The receptors were gathered from a man aged 35 to 55 in good health and CMV-seropositive. The CDR3 runs from the conserved cysteine through the conserved F or W. The D gene is left open where the match is weak. Clone size is stated in some rows and not others, as once, few, many or a class when expanded.

d_gene,abundance,v_gene,len,j_gene,CDR3aa,CDR3nt
.,once,TRBV2,11,TRBJ2-3,CASSEETTQYF,TGTGCCAGCAGTGAGGAGACTACGCAGTATTTT
.,.,TRBV18,13,TRBJ2-5,CASSPPGSETQYF,TGTGCCAGCTCACCACCTGGCTCAGAGACCCAGTACTTC
.,.,TRBV18,14,TRBJ2-6,CASSRGPGANVLTF,TGTGCCAGCTCACGTGGGCCTGGGGCCAACGTCCTGACTTTC
.,.,TRBV11-3,15,TRBJ2-1,CASSLDGYEANEQFF,TGTGCCAGCAGCTTAGACGGATACGAGGCCAATGAGCAGTTCTTC
TRBD1,.,TRBV28,13,TRBJ2-1,CASRGQGDNEQFF,TGTGCCAGCAGAGGACAGGGGGACAATGAGCAGTTCTTC
.,.,TRBV5-1,16,TRBJ1-6,CASSLGRTEHNSPLHF,TGCGCCAGCAGCTTGGGCCGGACAGAACATAATTCACCCCTCCACTTT
.,.,TRBV14,14,TRBJ2-2,CASSRRTNTGELFF,TGTGCCAGCAGCCGAAGAACAAACACCGGGGAGCTGTTTTTT
TRBD1,.,TRBV7-9,13,TRBJ2-7,CASSSTGGYEQYF,TGTGCCAGCAGCTCCACAGGGGGCTACGAGCAGTACTTC
TRBD1,.,TRBV9,14,TRBJ2-1,CASSIGHRGNEQFF,TGTGCCAGCAGCATAGGGCACAGGGGGAATGAGCAGTTCTTC
.,.,TRBV5-1,14,TRBJ2-3,CASSLDLFTDTQYF,TGCGCCAGCAGCTTGGATCTGTTCACAGATACGCAGTATTTT
TRBD2,.,TRBV6-1,19,TRBJ2-4,CASSELPAGALLAKNSQYF,TGTGCCAGCAGTGAATTGCCAGCGGGGGCCCTCCTAGCCAAAAACAGTCAGTACTTC
TRBD1,few,TRBV6-1,13,TRBJ1-1,CASSATGETEAFF,TGTGCCAGCAGTGCGACAGGGGAAACTGAAGCTTTCTTT
.,few,TRBV18,12,TRBJ1-1,CASSSSRVEAFF,TGTGCCAGCTCATCCTCACGGGTTGAAGCTTTCTTT
.,few,TRBV6-1,14,TRBJ1-2,CASSERGAGYGYTF,TGTGCCAGCAGTGAAAGGGGCGCCGGCTATGGCTACACCTTC
TRBD1,.,TRBV29-1,14,TRBJ1-5,CSVGIGTGNQPQHF,TGCAGCGTTGGAATTGGGACAGGCAATCAGCCCCAGCATTTT
TRBD1,.,TRBV19,15,TRBJ2-1,CASREGQGIYNEQFF,TGTGCCAGTAGAGAGGGACAGGGAATCTACAATGAGCAGTTCTTC
.,.,TRBV7-6,15,TRBJ2-7,CASSLADRLTYEQYF,TGTGCCAGCAGCTTAGCCGACAGGTTAACCTACGAGCAGTACTTC
.,.,TRBV9,15,TRBJ1-1,CASSVGPAEDTEAFF,TGTGCCAGCAGCGTAGGCCCGGCAGAGGACACTGAAGCTTTCTTT
TRBD2,few,TRBV2,15,TRBJ2-3,CASSLAGAGTDTQYF,TGTGCCAGCAGTTTAGCGGGAGCTGGCACAGATACGCAGTATTTT
TRBD2,.,TRBV5-4,15,TRBJ2-7,CASSLRAGGKNEQYF,TGTGCCAGCAGCTTGAGGGCGGGGGGGAAAAACGAGCAGTACTTC
.,.,TRBV11-2,12,TRBJ2-7,CASARSSYEQYF,TGTGCCAGCGCGAGGAGCTCCTACGAGCAGTACTTC
TRBD2,few,TRBV6-6,16,TRBJ2-2,CASSYLLAGNTGELFF,TGTGCCAGCAGTTACTTGCTAGCGGGGAACACCGGGGAGCTGTTTTTT
TRBD2,.,TRBV5-1,15,TRBJ2-1,CASSLGLAGTNEQFF,TGCGCCAGCAGCTTGGGACTAGCGGGAACGAATGAGCAGTTCTTC
.,.,TRBV6-1,15,TRBJ2-1,CASSEVSVIANEQFF,TGTGCCAGCAGTGAAGTAAGCGTTATCGCTAATGAGCAGTTCTTC
TRBD1,.,TRBV7-9,15,TRBJ1-1,CASSQGTGMRTEAFF,TGTGCCAGCAGCCAAGGGACAGGGATGAGGACTGAAGCTTTCTTT
TRBD1,.,TRBV18,16,TRBJ2-7,CASSPLPGTGAYEQYF,TGTGCCAGCTCACCACTGCCCGGGACAGGGGCCTACGAGCAGTACTTC
.,.,TRBV10-2,16,TRBJ1-2,CASTPLPPGVGYGYTF,TGCGCCAGCACCCCCTTACCCCCGGGGGTCGGCTATGGCTACACCTTC
TRBD2,.,TRBV28,17,TRBJ2-6,CASSTQAGRSGANVLTF,TGTGCCAGCAGTACCCAAGCGGGACGATCGGGGGCCAACGTCCTGACTTTC
TRBD1,.,TRBV28,16,TRBJ1-4,CASSSYTGTGGEKLFF,TGTGCCAGCAGTTCCTACACCGGGACAGGCGGTGAAAAACTGTTTTTT
TRBD1,.,TRBV10-1,13,TRBJ1-6,CASSETGESPLHF,TGCGCCAGCAGTGAGACAGGGGAATCACCCCTCCACTTT
.,.,TRBV9,16,TRBJ2-2,CASSPPGRVGTGELFF,TGTGCCAGCAGCCCCCCGGGCAGGGTAGGCACCGGGGAGCTGTTTTTT
TRBD1,.,TRBV28,15,TRBJ1-2,CASSPLGQGNYGYTF,TGTGCCAGCAGCCCCTTAGGACAGGGTAACTATGGCTACACCTTC
.,.,TRBV27,13,TRBJ2-5,CASASGAWETQYF,TGTGCCAGCGCATCAGGGGCGTGGGAGACCCAGTACTTC
.,.,TRBV28,12,TRBJ2-1,CASSFLVSEQFF,TGTGCCAGCAGTTTCCTAGTTTCTGAGCAGTTCTTC
.,.,TRBV18,13,TRBJ1-4,CASSPGDLEKLFF,TGTGCCAGCTCTCCAGGTGACTTAGAAAAACTGTTTTTT
.,.,TRBV2,15,TRBJ2-3,CASMPRTPYTDTQYF,TGTGCCAGCATGCCTCGGACACCATACACAGATACGCAGTATTTT
.,.,TRBV7-9,12,TRBJ1-1,CSPVGQNTEAFF,TGTAGCCCAGTGGGACAAAACACTGAAGCTTTCTTT
.,few,TRBV7-9,13,TRBJ1-1,CASSWGGATEAFF,TGTGCCAGCAGCTGGGGTGGGGCCACTGAAGCTTTCTTT
TRBD1,.,TRBV5-5,12,TRBJ1-1,CASSLQGARAFF,TGTGCCAGCAGCTTACAGGGGGCACGAGCTTTCTTT
TRBD1,.,TRBV11-2,15,TRBJ2-2,CASSEGTGGVGELFF,TGTGCCAGCAGCGAAGGGACAGGCGGGGTCGGGGAGCTGTTTTTT
TRBD2,once,TRBV18,15,TRBJ2-7,CASSLGTSGGHEQYF,TGTGCCAGCTCACTAGGGACTAGCGGGGGGCACGAGCAGTACTTC
.,.,TRBV7-8,18,TRBJ1-3,CASSLVAGGPSSGNTIYF,TGTGCCAGCAGCTTAGTTGCTGGAGGGCCAAGCTCTGGAAACACCATATATTTT